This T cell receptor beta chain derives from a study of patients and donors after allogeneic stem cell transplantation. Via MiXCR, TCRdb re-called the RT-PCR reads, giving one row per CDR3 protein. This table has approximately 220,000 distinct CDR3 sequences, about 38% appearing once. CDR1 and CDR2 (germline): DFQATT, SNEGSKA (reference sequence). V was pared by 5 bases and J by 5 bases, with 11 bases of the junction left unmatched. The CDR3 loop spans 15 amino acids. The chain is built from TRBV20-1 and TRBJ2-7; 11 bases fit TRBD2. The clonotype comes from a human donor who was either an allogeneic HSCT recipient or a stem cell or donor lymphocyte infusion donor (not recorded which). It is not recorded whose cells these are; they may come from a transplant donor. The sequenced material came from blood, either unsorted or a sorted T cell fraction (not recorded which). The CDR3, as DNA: TGCAGTGCTCAAATCCCTAGCGGGGGGTTCCACGAGCAGTACTTC. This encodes CSAQIPSGGFHEQYF.